This TCR beta chain is drawn from a study of blood T cell repertoires in COVID-19. The wider study: Nucleic acid was either cDNA or gDNA, and it came from T cells, B-cell-depleted T cells, or PBMCs.

This clone appeared a single time. In the source study's methods: It was from reference gene primer amplification that nucleated cell counts were estimated. Generated by immunoSEQ multiplex PCR, the TCRdb table keeps only in-frame clones and is missing some. V, J and clone size reflect that table, while D and trimming were determined from the DNA. This repertoire shows 150,000 or so clones, about four fifths found once; its top ten account for 25% to 30%. This CDR3 is 15 amino acids long. The trim removed 0 bases at V and 5 bases at J, leaving 7 bases unmatched. CDR1 SGDLS and CDR2 YYNGEE come from the germline V gene.

This receptor was identified in a woman in her fifties or sixties with acute or convalescent COVID-19. Sequencing was carried out using peripheral blood. This chain joins TRBV9 and TRBJ1-1; 7 bases are a match to TRBD1. The CDR3 region is CASSVAEGAGTEAFF. The CDR3 nucleotides are TGTGCCAGCAGCGTAGCTGAGGGGGCTGGTACTGAAGCTTTCTTT.